Following are 16 T cell receptor beta chains from one sample sequenced in a study of blood T cells in healthy people across ages. Primers used in a second PCR of roughly 6 to 11 cycles were a sample-barcoded 5' primer and a J-beta primer mix. TCRdb reanalysed the 5' RACE reads using MiXCR and keeps one entry per CDR3 protein. This table has 550,000 to 750,000 distinct CDR3 sequences, 21% appearing once. The sample consisted of blood. These TCRs come from a man in his 70s in good health.

V usage is TRBV20-1 and J usage is TRBJ1-2; a possible D gene is TRBD1 (5 bases). Germline V gene data show CDR1 as DFQATT and CDR2 as SNEGSKA (reference sequence). The CDR3 is made up of 13 amino acids. Trimming removed 5 bases at V and 2 bases at J, with 12 bases between. CDR3 coding DNA: TGCAGTGCTCAACAGGTATTAAACTATGGCTACACCTTC. It codes for CSAQQVLNYGYTF.

The chain uses TRBV18 and TRBJ1-1; D not resolved. The V end was cut by 1 base, the J end by 1 base, with 7 bases between. The germline V gene has CDR1 KGHSH and CDR2 LQKENI. There are 14 residues in the CDR3. The chain's CDR3 is CASSPQRTNTEAFF. CDR3 bases: TGTGCCAGCTCACCACAACGGACGAACACTGAAGCTTTCTTT. The whole variable domain, remainder taken from reference TRBV18 and TRBJ1-1, is NAGVMQNPRHLVRRRGQEARLRCSPMKGHSHVYWYRQLPEEGLKFMVYLQKENIIDESGMPKERFSAEFPKEGPSILRIQQVVRGDSAAYFCASSPQRTNTEAFFGQGTRLTVV.

In the case of this clonotype: A junction boundary mismatches the germline segment, possibly from a read error. This chain joins TRBV29-1 and TRBJ1-1; 9 nucleotides agree with TRBD1. This CDR3 spans 15 amino acids. CDR1 and CDR2 from the germline V gene are SQVTM and ANQGSEA. Written as DNA, the CDR3 is TGTAGCGTTAACAGACAGGGGGTGAGGGACACTGAAGCTTTCTTT. It yields the protein CSVNRQGVRDTEAFF.

The chain carries TRBV20-1 and TRBJ1-4; D is ambiguous. Germline V gives CDR1 DFQATT, CDR2 SNEGSKA (reference sequence). CDR3 size: 15 residues. Deletions cut 4 bases from V and 0 bases from J, with 12 bases between. The CDR3 reads CSAKGAAATNEKLFF. The CDR3, as DNA: TGCAGTGCTAAGGGAGCAGCCGCAACTAATGAAAAACTGTTTTTT.

The J gene is TRBJ2-2, the V gene TRBV18; D is ambiguous. Trimming took 3 bases from V and 1 from J, leaving 9 bases between them. The CDR3 consists of 15 residues. Germline V gene sequence: CDR1 KGHSH, CDR2 LQKENI. The CDR3 loop reads CASSPRSGNTGELFF. The CDR3 nucleotides are TGTGCCAGCTCACCTCGTTCAGGGAACACCGGGGAGCTGTTTTTT.

This clonotype was found a few times. The chain combines TRBV2 with TRBJ2-7; weak D call: TRBD1 (6 bases). Germline lookup yields CDR1 SNHLY and CDR2 FYNNEI. CDR3 length: 13 residues. V gave up 7 bases and J gave up 0 bases, with 10 bases separating them. This CDR3 reads CASNRQDSYEQYF. The CDR3 DNA sequence: TGTGCCAGCAACCGACAGGACTCCTACGAGCAGTACTTC.

This clonotype was detected only a few times. The chain recombines TRBV7-3 with TRBJ2-2; unclear D gene. Germline loops: CDR1 SGHTA, CDR2 FQGTGA. V was pared by 1 base and J by 2 bases, with 11 bases between. CDR3 length: 16 residues. The CDR3 loop is CASSLIGLANTGELFF. The CDR3, as DNA: TGTGCCAGCAGCTTAATTGGCCTCGCAAACACCGGGGAGCTGTTTTTT.

There are a few counts of this clonotype. The V and J genes are TRBV7-9 and TRBJ1-4; D may be TRBD1 (5 bases). The ends were cut back, 4 bases at V and 3 bases at J, with 9 bases in the middle. The CDR3 runs 14 residues. CDR1 and CDR2 (germline): SEHNR, FQNEAQ (reference sequence). This chain's CDR3 is CASSSGFANEKLFF. The DNA of the CDR3 is TGTGCCAGCAGCTCAGGGTTTGCTAATGAAAAACTGTTTTTT.

This chain's CDR3 is CASSLIRTEQFF. As DNA, the CDR3 is TGTGCCAGCAGCTTGATTCGGACGGAGCAGTTCTTC. The rearrangement links TRBV11-2 to TRBJ2-5; no firm D call. The J call may be wrong; the DNA end is better matched by TRBJ2-1. The CDR3 contains 12 residues. From germline, CDR1 is SGHAT and CDR2 FQNNGV.

This clonotype was observed once. V usage is TRBV20-1 and J usage is TRBJ2-5; D is ambiguous. Looked up from germline, CDR1 is DFQATT and CDR2 is SNEGSKA (reference sequence). The ends were cut back, 7 bases at V and 3 bases at J, with 6 bases in the middle. The CDR3 length is 10 residues. CDR3 nucleotides: TGCAGTGTTCCGGAAGAGACCCAGTACTTC. Translating gives CSVPEETQYF.

The genes are TRBV11-2 and TRBJ2-5, with 7 bases that match TRBD2. The DNA matches TRBJ2-7 better at its end, which makes the J call doubtful. The CDR3 contains 13 residues. In germline, CDR1 is SGHAT, CDR2 FQNNGV. The CDR3 is CASSLGLADEQYF. CDR3 bases: TGTGCCAGCAGCTTAGGACTAGCCGACGAGCAGTACTTC.

V gene TRBV5-1 combines with J gene TRBJ2-3; D not resolved. Trimming removed 4 bases at V and 2 bases at J, with 11 bases between. Per germline, CDR1 SGHRS and CDR2 YFSETQ. The CDR3 totals 14 residues. The CDR3: CASSPGVLTDTQYF. The DNA of the CDR3 is TGCGCCAGCAGCCCCGGAGTCCTCACAGATACGCAGTATTTT.

This clonotype has ten or more counts. The chain recombines TRBV29-1 with TRBJ2-5; 7 nucleotides agree with TRBD1. J was trimmed by 7 bases and V by 7 bases; bases with no gene match: 15. The germline gives CDR1 SQVTM, CDR2 ANQGSEA. The CDR3 contains 14 residues. CDR3: CSADGDSRGGTQYF. The DNA of the CDR3 is TGCAGCGCTGATGGGGACAGCCGAGGGGGGACCCAGTACTTC.

This clonotype turned up a few times. The chain couples TRBV5-1 to TRBJ2-1; D gene unclear. Germline V gene lookup returns CDR1 SGHRS and CDR2 YFSETQ. The CDR3 length is 15 residues. V was clipped by 1 base and J by 3 bases, with 11 bases between them. This CDR3 is CASSLLHKLYNEQFF. In nucleotides, the CDR3 is TGCGCCAGCAGCTTGTTACACAAACTCTACAATGAGCAGTTCTTC. The full variable domain, rest sourced from reference TRBV5-1 and TRBJ2-1, is KAGVTQTPRYLIKTRGQQVTLSCSPISGHRSVSWYQQTPGQGLQFLFEYFSETQRNKGNFPGRFSGRQFSNSRSEMNVSTLELGDSALYLCASSLLHKLYNEQFFGPGTRLTVL.

The rearrangement links TRBV20-1 to TRBJ1-5; 7 nucleotides line up with TRBD1. The CDR3 sequence is 13 residues long. With 6 bases clipped from V and 5 bases from J, the junction kept 7 bases outside the gene matches. Germline CDR1 and CDR2: DFQATT and SNEGSKA (reference sequence). CDR3 amino acids: CSARGGHDQPQHF. In nucleotides, the CDR3 is TGCAGTGCCAGGGGGGGGCACGATCAGCCCCAGCATTTT.

V gene TRBV12-3 or TRBV12-4 combines with J gene TRBJ2-3; no reliable D call. The CDR3 is 14 amino acids. V lost 2 bases and J 3 bases, leaving 9 bases between the germline ends. In DNA form, the CDR3 reads TGTGCCAGCAGTTTATTGATACAGACAGATACGCAGTATTTT. As protein: CASSLLIQTDTQYF.